The clone carrying this T cell receptor (beta chain) was seen only a few times. Method: immunoSEQ multiplex PCR; TCRdb's copy keeps in-frame clones and lacks some. The data contain fewer than 85,000 clones, 70% to 80% of them singletons. V lost 6 bases and J lost 11; bases outside the gene matches: 13. The germline CDR1 and CDR2 sequences are SNHLY and FYNNEI. CDR3 length: 15 residues. These data come from a study of blood T cell repertoires in COVID-19. This TCR derives from a man in his sixties with active or convalescent COVID-19. The sequencing sample was made of peripheral blood. The V gene is TRBV2, the J gene TRBJ1-6, with TRBD1 identical over 7 bases. The CDR3: CASREWGTGVPPLHF. The CDR3 bases are TGTGCCAGCAGGGAATGGGGAACAGGGGTACCACCCCTCCACTTT. Full variable domain (rest looked up from reference TRBV2 and TRBJ1-6): EPEVTQTPSHQVTQMGQEVILRCVPISNHLYFYWYRQILGQKVEFLVSFYNNEISEKSEIFDDQFSVERPDGSNFTLKIRSTKLEDSAMYFCASREWGTGVPPLHFGNGTRLTVT.